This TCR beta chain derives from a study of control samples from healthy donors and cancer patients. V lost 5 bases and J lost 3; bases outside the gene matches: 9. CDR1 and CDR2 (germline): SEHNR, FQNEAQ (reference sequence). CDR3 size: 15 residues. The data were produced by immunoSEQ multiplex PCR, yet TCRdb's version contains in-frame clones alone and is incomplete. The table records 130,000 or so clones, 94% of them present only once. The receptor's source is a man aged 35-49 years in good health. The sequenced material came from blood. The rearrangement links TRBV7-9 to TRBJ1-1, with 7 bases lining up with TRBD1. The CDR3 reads CASSPQDRTDTEAFF. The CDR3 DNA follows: TGTGCCAGCAGCCCCCAGGACAGGACCGACACTGAAGCTTTCTTT.